This T cell receptor beta chain was profiled in a study of T-cell memory formation after mild COVID-19. TCRdb reanalysed the 5' RACE reads using MiXCR and keeps one entry per CDR3 protein. The data show hundreds of thousands of distinct CDR3 sequences, about 15% seen once. This clonotype was recorded a few times. Trimming cost V 6 bases and J 8 bases, with 13 bases left between them. The CDR3 sequence is 12 residues long. The TCR was taken from a man between 18 and 29 years old who had mild COVID-19 (a few samples of this study predate the infection). Cell type and time point are not known. The chain carries TRBV12-3 or TRBV12-4 and TRBJ1-2; a weak D match, TRBD1 (5 bases). The sequenced sample was PBMCs or a T cell subset sorted from them (not recorded which). Here the CDR3 DNA reads TGTGCCAGCAGGCGGGACGCCTGGGGCTACACCTTC. It is translated as CASRRDAWGYTF.